These T cell receptor beta chains were read from a single sample in a study of identical twins. Using its own MiXCR run on the 5' RACE reads, TCRdb lists one record per CDR3 protein. The sample includes roughly 1,500,000 distinct CDR3 sequences, about 32% of them seen just once. The source material was cord blood. The receptors shown here come from a newborn girl in good health. Both conserved end residues are trimmed from each CDR3. The size field is filled for only some rows; it gives once, few, many or a size class.

clone size	J gene	V gene	CDR3 protein
once	TRBJ2-7	TRBV13	ASSSGQGNMQY
many	TRBJ1-4	TRBV29-1	SVARGVNEKLF
few	TRBJ1-2	TRBV29-1	SVGGDRDGYT
few	TRBJ2-7	TRBV6-1	ASSERSGRPYEQY
many	TRBJ2-7	TRBV27	ASRNGRSYEQY
NA	TRBJ2-3	TRBV2	ASETGGGTDTQY
NA	TRBJ2-1	TRBV25-1	VSSDRAGDYNEQF
NA	TRBJ2-5	TRBV10-2	ASSDWSPETQY
NA	TRBJ2-5	TRBV5-1	ASSLGRARYNEQY
few	TRBJ2-7	TRBV2	ASSEELAGAYEQY
NA	TRBJ1-4	TRBV3-1	ASSRLGSTNEKLF
NA	TRBJ2-7	TRBV20-1	SARGAAISYEQY
few	TRBJ1-1	TRBV5-6	ASSLPGQGRMNTEAF
NA	TRBJ1-2	TRBV29-1	SVPGRQGPNYGYT
few	TRBJ1-2	TRBV12-3/TRBV12-4	ASSARLDGYT
few	TRBJ2-3	TRBV10-3	AIRGTSADTQY
few	TRBJ1-5	TRBV20-1	SARDPTSNQPQH
few	TRBJ2-7	TRBV10-3	AISDITYEQY
few	TRBJ1-1	TRBV4-2	ASSQDRATNTEAF
NA	TRBJ2-1	TRBV5-1	ASSLARGLAGYNEQF
few	TRBJ1-1	TRBV12-3/TRBV12-4	ASSLTGATLNTEAF
NA	TRBJ2-5	TRBV25-1	ASSESRWTGLQETQY
NA	TRBJ2-1	TRBV12-3/TRBV12-4	ASSPNSGGAYNEQF
few	TRBJ2-3	TRBV27	ASSFRASGPTDTQY
NA	TRBJ2-1	TRBV2	ASSEWGDSYNEQF
few	TRBJ2-1	TRBV28	ASGRRAIVYNEQF
few	TRBJ1-1	TRBV7-9	ASSPGPWAEAF
few	TRBJ1-1	TRBV28	ASSFRSPMNTEAF
NA	NA	TRBV20-1	SARRAGGIFYNEQY
few	TRBJ2-1	TRBV30	AWEPRSSYNEQF
NA	TRBJ2-3	TRBV2	ASSKLAGGLDTQY
few	TRBJ2-1	TRBV6-6	ASSYKDRVVDNEQF
NA	TRBJ2-1	TRBV5-1	ASSLREPYNEQF
NA	TRBJ2-3	TRBV4-2	ASSPVNDRAITDTQY
NA	TRBJ2-1	TRBV7-2	ASSLVVAQYNGQF
NA	TRBJ1-4	TRBV28	ASYSDRPTEKLF
few	TRBJ1-1	TRBV12-3/TRBV12-4	ASSLGTGWGYTEAF
few	NA	TRBV27	ASSLRGPLRVHEQY
few	TRBJ2-4	TRBV20-1	SAWSGQKNIQY
few	TRBJ1-2	TRBV18	ASSPTDRGTNYGYT
few	TRBJ1-1	TRBV2	ASSVGGVGRTEAF
NA	TRBJ2-7	TRBV28	ASSIAGGLGNEQY